This passage covers 25 T cell receptor beta chains from one sample sequenced in a study of cytomegalovirus exposure and HLA in healthy donors. Primers for the PCR totalled 60 Vbeta and 13 Jbeta. Libraries were prepared by immunoSEQ multiplex PCR; TCRdb keeps only in-frame clonotypes and omits some of them. The data contain under 250,000 clones, about 86% of them singletons. The sample was PBMCs. These receptors all come from a woman aged 55-75 years in good health and CMV-seropositive.

The chain has TRBV28 and TRBJ1-2; 7 positions match TRBD1. CDR3 length equals 15 residues. Germline loops: CDR1 MDHEN, CDR2 SYDVKM. V gave up 6 bases and J gave up 4 bases; unmatched junction bases: 11. CDR3 protein: CASSSFDREAYGYTF. The CDR3 nucleotides are TGTGCCAGCAGCTCCTTCGACAGGGAGGCCTATGGCTACACCTTC.

The chain joins TRBV10-1 to TRBJ2-1, with 7 nucleotides matching TRBD2. The CDR3 length is 15 residues. CDR1 is WNHNN, CDR2 SYGVQD, per germline (reference sequence). V lost 0 bases and J lost 8; bases outside the gene matches: 7. CDR3 amino acids: CASSESLGGTDEQFF. In DNA, the CDR3 is TGCGCCAGCAGTGAGTCCCTCGGGGGGACGGATGAGCAGTTCTTC.

The chain joins TRBV19 to TRBJ1-3; D is ambiguous. The CDR3 is 15 residues long. V was clipped by 3 bases and J by 0 bases, with 9 bases between them. Per the germline V gene, CDR1 is LNHDA and CDR2 is SQIVND (reference sequence). The CDR3 DNA sequence: TGTGCCAGTAGTATCGACTCGAGCTCTGGAAACACCATATATTTT. It codes for CASSIDSSSGNTIYF.

This chain uses TRBV2 with TRBJ2-3; D ambiguous. Trimming removed 3 bases from V and 1 base from J, with 8 bases in between. CDR1 is SNHLY, CDR2 FYNNEI, per germline. The CDR3 loop spans 14 amino acids. CDR3 region: CASSDRRGTDTQYF. DNA of the CDR3: TGTGCCAGCAGTGACCGTAGAGGCACAGATACGCAGTATTTT.

This chain connects TRBV6-5 to TRBJ2-7; 9 bases fit TRBD2. The CDR3 contains 15 residues. Germline CDR1 is MNHEY and CDR2 is SVGAGI. The V segment lost 0 bases and the J segment 6 bases; nucleotides outside the gene matches: 6. The CDR3 loop is CASSYSTRAGGEQYF. CDR3 in DNA: TGTGCCAGCAGTTACTCCACAAGAGCGGGAGGCGAGCAGTACTTC.

The CDR3 nucleotides are TGTGCCAGCAGCTTGTTGCTGGGACAGGGTTCCAACTATGGCTACACCTTC. This gives the protein CASSLLLGQGSNYGYTF. This rearrangement joins TRBV5-5 to TRBJ1-2; 9 nucleotides agree with TRBD1. Per the germline V gene, CDR1 is SGHKS and CDR2 is YYEKEE (reference sequence). This CDR3 is built from 17 residues. V shed 1 base and J 2 bases; nucleotides not matched to a gene: 9.

The chain employs TRBV5-4 and TRBJ2-7; TRBD2 aligns across 8 bases. Trimming removed 1 base from V and 7 bases from J; junction bases left unmatched: 7. This CDR3 spans 14 amino acids. Per germline, CDR1 SGHNT and CDR2 YYREEE (reference sequence). The chain's CDR3 is CASSLTGGPNEQYF. The CDR3 nucleotides read TGTGCCAGCAGCTTGACGGGAGGGCCGAATGAGCAGTACTTC. The whole variable domain, remainder taken from reference TRBV5-4 and TRBJ2-7, is ETGVTQSPTHLIKTRGQQVTLRCSSQSGHNTVSWYQQALGQGPQFIFQYYREEENGRGNFPPRFSGLQFPNYSSELNVNALELDDSALYLCASSLTGGPNEQYFGPGTRLTVT.

The chain carries TRBV29-1 and TRBJ2-1; 8 nucleotides align to TRBD1. After removal of 4 bases from V and 7 bases from J, the junction contained 6 bases not matched to a gene. The germline V gene encodes CDR1 SQVTM and CDR2 ANQGSEA. This CDR3 is built from 13 residues. The CDR3 sequence: CSVGAGGRNEQFF. For the CDR3, the DNA is TGCAGCGTTGGGGCAGGGGGCAGGAATGAGCAGTTCTTC.

A single count supports this clone. The chain combines TRBV2 with TRBJ1-1, with D tentatively TRBD1 (5 bases). CDR1 is SNHLY, CDR2 FYNNEI, per germline. Trimming stripped 3 bases from V and 1 base from J, with 15 bases between. This CDR3 is built from 16 residues. CDR3 residues: CASSDERQLKNTEAFF. CDR3 in DNA: TGTGCCAGCAGTGATGAGAGACAGCTAAAGAACACTGAAGCTTTCTTT.

This clone was counted a single time. The chain combines TRBV5-1 with TRBJ1-1; D is possibly TRBD1 (5 bases). Germline V gene data show CDR1 as SGHRS and CDR2 as YFSETQ. Trimming removed 6 bases at V and 0 bases at J, with 12 bases between. This CDR3 has 14 residues. In nucleotides, the CDR3 is TGCGCCAGCACTCTACAGGACCTGAACACTGAAGCTTTCTTT. Residues: CASTLQDLNTEAFF.

The chain recombines TRBV21-1 with TRBJ1-1. TRBV21-1 is recorded as a pseudogene. The CDR3 is 14 residues long. The CDR3, as DNA: TGTGCCAGCAGCAAAATAAACAGAGGGAGCCAAGCTTTCTTT. Residues: CASSKINRGSQAFF.

This chain joins TRBV28 and TRBJ2-7; maybe TRBD2 (5 bases). Trimming left V 5 bases short and J 6 bases short, with 11 bases between. Germline V CDR1 and CDR2: MDHEN, SYDVKM. CDR3 size: 12 residues. CDR3 residues: CASSPQRTEQYF. The CDR3 bases are TGTGCCAGCAGTCCCCAGCGGACCGAGCAGTACTTC. The full variable domain, its missing parts supplied by reference TRBV28 and TRBJ2-7, is DVKVTQSSRYLVKRTGEKVFLECVQDMDHENMFWYRQDPGLGLRLIYFSYDVKMKEKGDIPEGYSVSREKKERFSLILESASTNQTSMYLCASSPQRTEQYFGPGTRLTVT.

V and J are TRBV5-1 and TRBJ2-7; 11 bases are a match to TRBD2. Germline-derived CDR1 and CDR2 are SGHRS and YFSETQ. The V gene end was trimmed by 3 bases and the J gene end by 6 bases; junction bases not matched to a gene: 20. There are 19 residues in the CDR3. CDR3 protein: CASSWVGPATLAGEGEQYF. The CDR3 DNA reads as TGCGCCAGCAGCTGGGTGGGACCTGCAACACTAGCGGGAGAAGGCGAGCAGTACTTC.

The chain recombines TRBV5-1 with TRBJ2-7; TRBD2 matches at 13 bases. Trimming at V came to 4 bases and at J to 3 bases, leaving 7 bases not matched to a gene. Germline CDR1 is SGHRS and CDR2 is YFSETQ. The length of the CDR3 is 16 residues. In DNA, the CDR3 is TGCGCCAGCAGCCTGGGACTAGCGGGAAGGGGCTACGAGCAGTACTTC. This gives the protein CASSLGLAGRGYEQYF.

The genes are TRBV29-1 and TRBJ1-1, with 9 positions matching TRBD1. Germline CDR1 and CDR2: SQVTM and ANQGSEA. The CDR3 has 13 residues. V shed 7 bases, J shed 6 bases, and the junction held 9 bases outside the gene matches. CDR3 coding DNA: TGCAGCGCCAGGACAGGGGCGGTCTCTGAAGCTTTCTTT. It encodes CSARTGAVSEAFF.

Points on this clone: Other DNA sequences in this specimen translate into the identical CDR3. The V call is TRBV7-9, the J call TRBJ1-1, with TRBD1 identical over 7 bases. This CDR3 has 14 amino acids. The trim removed 2 bases at V and 2 bases at J, leaving 2 bases unmatched. Per the germline V gene, CDR1 is SEHNR and CDR2 is FQNEAQ (reference sequence). This CDR3 is CASSLRQGNTEAFF. The CDR3 DNA sequence: TGTGCCAGCAGCTTAAGACAGGGCAACACTGAAGCTTTCTTT.

The rearrangement joins TRBV5-1 to TRBJ2-5, with D possibly matching TRBD1 (5 bases). Trimming took 3 bases from V and 3 from J, leaving 9 bases between them. Germline V gene sequence: CDR1 SGHRS, CDR2 YFSETQ. CDR3 length equals 13 residues. The CDR3 sequence is CASSSQGKETQYF. DNA of the CDR3: TGCGCCAGCAGCTCGCAGGGAAAAGAGACCCAGTACTTC.

The chain combines TRBV7-3 with TRBJ2-7; tentatively, D is TRBD1 (7 bases). The CDR3 has 13 residues. Germline loops: CDR1 SGHTA, CDR2 FQGTGA. V was pared by 2 bases and J by 5 bases, with 10 bases between. The CDR3 spells CASSLSRGDEQYF. The CDR3 DNA reads TGTGCCAGCAGCTTATCCAGGGGGGACGAGCAGTACTTC.

V is TRBV29-1 and J is TRBJ2-2; weak D call: TRBD2 (6 bases). V dropped 5 bases and J dropped 6 bases, with 16 bases sitting between them. CDR3 length: 14 amino acids. The germline CDR1 and CDR2 sequences are SQVTM and ANQGSEA. This chain's CDR3 is CSVRRERKSGELFF. Here the CDR3 DNA reads TGCAGCGTTCGTCGGGAGCGGAAATCCGGGGAGCTGTTTTTT.

The chain carries TRBV6-5 and TRBJ2-3; possible D gene TRBD2, 6 bases. From germline, CDR1 is MNHEY and CDR2 SVGAGI. With 2 bases removed from V and 5 bases from J, the gap between germline ends came to 11 bases. This CDR3 spans 14 amino acids. The CDR3: CASSYGGNLDTQYF. DNA for the CDR3: TGTGCCAGCAGTTACGGGGGGAACCTAGATACGCAGTATTTT.

V and J are TRBV20-1 and TRBJ1-1, with D possibly TRBD1 on 5 matching bases. CDR3 length: 11 amino acids. Germline CDR1 reads DFQATT; CDR2 reads SNEGSKA (reference sequence). V was clipped by 3 bases and J by 4 bases, with 6 bases between them. The CDR3: CSASRVTEAFF. The CDR3 nucleotides read TGCAGTGCTAGCAGGGTCACTGAAGCTTTCTTT.

The CDR3 spells CASSYPKLFDTQYF. CDR3 bases: TGTGCCAGCAGTTACCCCAAACTCTTTGATACGCAGTATTTT. The chain carries TRBV6-6 and TRBJ2-3, with no clear D. Germline CDR1 reads MNHNY; CDR2 reads SVGAGI (reference sequence). Trimming removed 2 bases from V and 6 bases from J, with 12 bases in between. CDR3 length: 14 residues.

This clone was picked up one time. The J gene is TRBJ2-3, the V gene TRBV4-2, with 11 bases identical to TRBD2. The germline V gene encodes CDR1 LGHNA and CDR2 YNFKEQ. CDR3 length equals 16 residues. V was clipped by 2 bases and J by 0 bases; unmatched bases: 1. The CDR3 DNA sequence: TGTGCCAGCAGCCAATGGACTAGCGGGAGCACAGATACGCAGTATTTT. Translating gives CASSQWTSGSTDTQYF.

The chain carries TRBV19 and TRBJ2-2, with unresolved D. V lost 3 bases, J lost 5 bases, and 7 bases lay in between. Germline values: CDR1 LNHDA, CDR2 SQIVND (reference sequence). The CDR3 is made up of 13 amino acids. The CDR3 is CASSIIQTGELFF. CDR3 coding DNA: TGTGCCAGTAGTATCATACAGACCGGGGAGCTGTTTTTT.

V gene TRBV10-2 combines with J gene TRBJ1-5; D unresolved. Trimming took off 6 bases at V and 2 bases at J, with 11 bases between the two ends. Germline assignment: CDR1 WSHSY and CDR2 SAAADI. This CDR3 contains 14 residues. Here the CDR3 reads CASRPPGGNQPQHF. The CDR3 coding sequence is TGCGCCAGCAGGCCCCCCGGAGGCAATCAGCCCCAGCATTTT.